This is a list of T cell receptor beta chains from one sample in a study of shared clonotypes between healthy human individuals. Sequenced by immunoSEQ multiplex PCR; TCRdb stores in-frame clones only, minus some. This table holds hundreds of thousands of clones, around 72% found once. The specimen was memory CD4+ T cells sorted from blood. The receptors originated from a woman aged 25 to 39 in good health. CDR3s include the opening cysteine and the closing phenylalanine or tryptophan. Each record gives: CDR3 DNA, CDR3 protein, clone size, V gene, J gene, D gene. A D gene is named only where the DNA matches it firmly. Only some rows state a clone size, as once, few, many or a class for expanded clones.

CDR3 DNA: TGCAGCGTGAACACGGCTCTTGGTGCGCAGTATTTT
CDR3 protein: CSVNTALGAQYF
clone size: -
V gene: TRBV29-1
J gene: TRBJ2-3
D gene: -

CDR3 DNA: TGCGCCAGCAGTGGAAGGGGGCTGGGAACAGATACGCAGTATTTT
CDR3 protein: CASSGRGLGTDTQYF
clone size: -
V gene: TRBV10-1
J gene: TRBJ2-3
D gene: TRBD1

CDR3 DNA: TGTGCCAGCAGTCCCGGGACAGGGGACGTACAGCCCCAGCATTTT
CDR3 protein: CASSPGTGDVQPQHF
clone size: -
V gene: TRBV6-5
J gene: TRBJ1-5
D gene: TRBD1

CDR3 DNA: TGCAGTGCTACCGGAGATACGCAGTATTTT
CDR3 protein: CSATGDTQYF
clone size: -
V gene: TRBV20-1
J gene: TRBJ2-3
D gene: -

CDR3 DNA: TGTGCCAGCAGACCCACAGGGGGAGCCGAAGCTTTCTTT
CDR3 protein: CASRPTGGAEAFF
clone size: few
V gene: TRBV7-9
J gene: TRBJ1-1
D gene: TRBD1

CDR3 DNA: TGCGCCAGCAGCCAAGATCTTAACAGGGCCGAGCAGTACTTC
CDR3 protein: CASSQDLNRAEQYF
clone size: -
V gene: TRBV4-1
J gene: TRBJ2-7
D gene: -

CDR3 DNA: TGTGCCAGCAGCTTAGGGCTAGCCCAAACCGGGGAGCTGTTTTTT
CDR3 protein: CASSLGLAQTGELFF
clone size: -
V gene: TRBV7-8
J gene: TRBJ2-2
D gene: -

CDR3 DNA: TGTGCCAGTATCGGCCTCTCGAACACTGAAGCTTTCTTT
CDR3 protein: CASIGLSNTEAFF
clone size: -
V gene: TRBV19
J gene: TRBJ1-1
D gene: -

CDR3 DNA: TGTGCCAGCTCACCCGGGACAGGGGACAATGAGCAGTTCTTC
CDR3 protein: CASSPGTGDNEQFF
clone size: -
V gene: TRBV18
J gene: TRBJ2-1
D gene: TRBD1

CDR3 DNA: TGTGCCAGTAGTGGGACAGGGGGATTCCAGCCCCAGCATTTT
CDR3 protein: CASSGTGGFQPQHF
clone size: -
V gene: TRBV19
J gene: TRBJ1-5
D gene: TRBD1

CDR3 DNA: TGTGCCAGCAGCTCTCGGACAGCCCCGAATGGGGGAGAAAAACTGTTTTTT
CDR3 protein: CASSSRTAPNGGEKLFF
clone size: -
V gene: TRBV5-4
J gene: TRBJ1-4
D gene: -